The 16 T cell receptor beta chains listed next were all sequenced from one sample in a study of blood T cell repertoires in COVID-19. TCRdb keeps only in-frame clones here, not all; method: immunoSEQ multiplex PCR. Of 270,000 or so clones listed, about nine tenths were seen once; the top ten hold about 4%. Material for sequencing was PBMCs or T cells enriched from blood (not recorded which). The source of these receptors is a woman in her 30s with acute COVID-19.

CDR3 coding DNA: TGTGCCAGCAGCTTAGCCCTGGGACAGCAATACGAGCAGTACTTC. This sequence encodes CASSLALGQQYEQYF. The chain joins TRBV7-9 to TRBJ2-7, with TRBD1 identical over 7 bases. The CDR3 length is 15 residues. V was pared by 0 bases and J by 4 bases, with 6 bases of the junction left unmatched. The germline gives CDR1 SEHNR, CDR2 FQNEAQ (reference sequence).

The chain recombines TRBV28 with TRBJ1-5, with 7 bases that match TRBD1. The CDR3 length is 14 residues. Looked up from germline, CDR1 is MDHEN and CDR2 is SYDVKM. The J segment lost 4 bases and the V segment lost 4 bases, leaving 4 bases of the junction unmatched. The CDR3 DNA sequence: TGTGCCAGCAGTTGGACAGGTGGGAATCAGCCCCAGCATTTT. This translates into CASSWTGGNQPQHF.

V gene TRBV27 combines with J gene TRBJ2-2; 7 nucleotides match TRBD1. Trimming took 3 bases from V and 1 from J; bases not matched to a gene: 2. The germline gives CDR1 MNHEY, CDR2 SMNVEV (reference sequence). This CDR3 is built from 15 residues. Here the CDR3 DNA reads TGTGCCAGCAGTTTCGGGGACAGGAACACCGGGGAGCTGTTTTTT. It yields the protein CASSFGDRNTGELFF.

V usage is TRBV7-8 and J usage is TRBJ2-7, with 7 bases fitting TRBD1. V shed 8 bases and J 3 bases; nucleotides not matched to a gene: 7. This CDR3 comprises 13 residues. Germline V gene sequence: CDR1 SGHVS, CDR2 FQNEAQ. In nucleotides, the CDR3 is TGTGCCAGCCGTTCGACAGGGAACTACGAGCAGTACTTC. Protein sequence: CASRSTGNYEQYF.

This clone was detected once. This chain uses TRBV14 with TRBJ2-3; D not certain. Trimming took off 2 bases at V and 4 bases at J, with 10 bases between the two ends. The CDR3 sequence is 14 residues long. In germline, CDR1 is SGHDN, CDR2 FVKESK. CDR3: CASSQSGYSDTQYF. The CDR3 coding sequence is TGTGCCAGCAGCCAATCAGGTTATTCAGATACGCAGTATTTT.

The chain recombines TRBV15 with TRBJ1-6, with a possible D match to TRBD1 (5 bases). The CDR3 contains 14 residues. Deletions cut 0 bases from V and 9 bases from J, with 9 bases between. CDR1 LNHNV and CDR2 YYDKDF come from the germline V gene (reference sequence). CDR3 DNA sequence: TGTGCCACCAGCAGAGATTCCGGGGGTTCACCCCTCCACTTT. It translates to CATSRDSGGSPLHF. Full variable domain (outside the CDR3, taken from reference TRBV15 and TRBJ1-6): DAMVIQNPRYQVTQFGKPVTLSCSQTLNHNVMYWYQQKSSQAPKLLFHYYDKDFNNEADTPDNFQSRRPNTSFCFLDIRSPGLGDTAMYLCATSRDSGGSPLHFGNGTRLTVT.

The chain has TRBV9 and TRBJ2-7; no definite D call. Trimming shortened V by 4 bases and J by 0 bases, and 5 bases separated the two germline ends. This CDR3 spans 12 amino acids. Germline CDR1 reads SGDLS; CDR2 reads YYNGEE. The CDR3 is CASSLNSYEQYF. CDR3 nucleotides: TGTGCCAGCAGCTTAAACTCCTACGAGCAGTACTTC.

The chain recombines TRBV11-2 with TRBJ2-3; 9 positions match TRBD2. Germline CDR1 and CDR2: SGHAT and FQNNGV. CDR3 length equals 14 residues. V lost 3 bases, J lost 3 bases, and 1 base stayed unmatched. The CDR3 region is CASSFSGRTDTQYF. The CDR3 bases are TGTGCCAGCAGCTTTAGCGGGAGAACAGATACGCAGTATTTT.

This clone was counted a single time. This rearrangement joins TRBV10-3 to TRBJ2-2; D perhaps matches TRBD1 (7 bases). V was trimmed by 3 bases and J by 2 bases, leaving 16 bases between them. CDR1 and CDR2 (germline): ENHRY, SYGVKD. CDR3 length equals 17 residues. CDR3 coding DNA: TGTGCCATCAGTGACTGGCCCAGGGGGGAAAACACCGGGGAGCTGTTTTTT. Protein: CAISDWPRGENTGELFF.

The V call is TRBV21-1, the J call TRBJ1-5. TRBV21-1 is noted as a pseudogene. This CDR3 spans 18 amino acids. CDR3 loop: CASSKEGSGGWVHQPQHF. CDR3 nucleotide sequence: TGTGCCAGCAGCAAAGAGGGGTCGGGGGGCTGGGTCCATCAGCCCCAGCATTTT.

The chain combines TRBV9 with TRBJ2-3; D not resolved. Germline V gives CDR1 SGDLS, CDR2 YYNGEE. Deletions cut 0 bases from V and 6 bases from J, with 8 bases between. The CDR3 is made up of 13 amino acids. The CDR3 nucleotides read TGTGCCAGCAGCGTAGTGTCCGGTGATACGCAGTATTTT. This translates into CASSVVSGDTQYF. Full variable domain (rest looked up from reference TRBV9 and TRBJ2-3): DSGVTQTPKHLITATGQRVTLRCSPRSGDLSVYWYQQSLDQGLQFLIQYYNGEERAKGNILERFSAQQFPDLHSELNLSSLELGDSALYFCASSVVSGDTQYFGPGTRLTVL.

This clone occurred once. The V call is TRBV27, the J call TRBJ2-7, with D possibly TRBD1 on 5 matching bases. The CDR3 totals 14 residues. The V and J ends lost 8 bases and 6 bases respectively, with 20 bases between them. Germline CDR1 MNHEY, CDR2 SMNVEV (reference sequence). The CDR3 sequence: CASQRMTVGSEQYF. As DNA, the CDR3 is TGTGCCAGCCAACGAATGACAGTGGGCTCCGAGCAGTACTTC.

The CDR3 region is CASSQESLTGTSGRGWGYNEQFF. CDR3 in DNA: TGTGCCAGCAGCCAAGAATCTCTTACCGGGACTAGCGGGAGAGGTTGGGGGTACAATGAGCAGTTCTTC. The chain recombines TRBV4-2 with TRBJ2-1; 14 nucleotides align to TRBD2. Per the germline V gene, CDR1 is LGHNA and CDR2 is YNFKEQ. The length of the CDR3 is 23 residues. Trimming at V came to 0 bases and at J to 4 bases, leaving 20 bases not matched to a gene.

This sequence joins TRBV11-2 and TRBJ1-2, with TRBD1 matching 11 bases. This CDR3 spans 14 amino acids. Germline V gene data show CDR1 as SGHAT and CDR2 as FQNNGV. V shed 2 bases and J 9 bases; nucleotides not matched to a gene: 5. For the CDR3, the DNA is TGTGCCAGCAGCTTAACGGACAGGGGGCTTAGCTACACCTTC. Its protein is CASSLTDRGLSYTF.

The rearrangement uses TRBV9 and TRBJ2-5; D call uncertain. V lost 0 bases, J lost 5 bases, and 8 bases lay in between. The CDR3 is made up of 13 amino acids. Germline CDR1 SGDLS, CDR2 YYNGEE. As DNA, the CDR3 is TGTGCCAGCAGCGTAGGAGCCCTCGAGACCCAGTACTTC. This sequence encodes CASSVGALETQYF.

CDR3 residues: CASSPGTVNYEQYF. The CDR3 region has the DNA TGTGCCAGCAGCCCGGGGACAGTCAACTACGAGCAGTACTTC. The chain links TRBV7-2 to TRBJ2-7; 7 bases are shared with TRBD1. CDR1 and CDR2 from the germline V gene are SGHTA and FQGNSA. The CDR3 sequence is 14 residues long. The V and J ends lost 5 bases and 3 bases, in that order; junction bases with no gene match: 7.